This T cell receptor beta chain emerged from a study of blood T cell repertoires in COVID-19 (TCRdb year 2020). In terms of the full investigation: Samples from collaborators originated in the United States, Italy and Spain and spanned both the acute and convalescent phases of COVID-19. Subjects who had been exposed to COVID-19, were actively infected with it, or had recovered from it provided the deeply sampled blood TCRbeta repertoires that made up the dataset. The material from the prospective study consisted of cDNA or gDNA derived from T cells, B-cell-depleted T cells, or PBMCs. Nearly every sample came with metadata listing a de-identified subject ID, COVID-19 status, age in years and sex. The repertoires were made available in a free public database intended to serve as a resource for research on the immune response to SARS-CoV-2. Where available, HLA class I and class II types were taken from metadata supplied by the sample provider and were not determined by assay-based typing. Samples came from the ongoing ImmuneRACE study (first 160 participants) plus 1,254 subjects from 6 global collaborators.

The collaborating institutions used their own protocols to collect whole blood in K2EDTA tubes. For TCRbeta analysis, collaborators shipped samples in one of three forms: frozen whole blood, isolated PBMCs, or DNA extracted from either of those sample types. A single count supports this clone. Its antigen target is currently unknown. The sample holds no much larger clone one base away, and base qualities are not on file. The immunoSEQ Assay, a bias-controlled multiplex PCR, was used to amplify TCRbeta CDR3 regions from genomic DNA. The source study handled its data this way. The number of nucleated cells in each sample was estimated from the amplification of reference gene primers within the assay. To quantify the absolute abundance of each unique TCRbeta CDR3 rearrangement, sequence reads were collapsed and filtered. Productive Simpson clonality was computed per sample as the square root of Simpson's diversity index over productive rearrangements. The table was pulled from immuneACCESS by TCRdb, which kept in-frame rearrangements only. Such tables lose some clones; where checked, under half of the loss comes from unresolved V genes, and the rest has no known cause. V, J and clone size derive from that table, while D and trimming were established from the DNA sequence. The sample profile shows about 98,000 clones; 87% of them were found once. The top ten clones comprise 4.5% of the sample.

Measured from the cysteine to the phenylalanine, the CDR3 is 18 residues long. The only DNA kept is the CDR3, 54 bases in frame from the first base. The germline V gene (reference sequence) sets CDR1 to LGHDT and CDR2 to YNNKEL. V and J are trimmed by 0 bases and 7 bases, and the gene matches miss 17 bases of the junction. General conclusions and limits of the study: Clinical and demographic metadata were provided uncurated, with the amount varying by source and participant.

The receptor was isolated from a man in his 70s with acute or convalescent COVID-19. The chain uses TRBV3-1 (or the pseudogene TRBV3-2) and TRBJ2-5, and 7 junction bases match TRBD1. The sample taken for sequencing was peripheral blood. The CDR3 protein: CASSQERLAHASGGTQYF. The sequenced DNA is TGTGCCAGCAGCCAAGAAAGGTTAGCTCACGCCTCAGGGGGGACCCAGTACTTC.